The 31 T cell receptor beta chains below all came from one sample that was sequenced in a study of response to subunit inactivated influenza vaccine. MiXCR, run by TCRdb on the RT-PCR reads, gives a single entry per CDR3 protein. This sample has under 200,000 distinct CDR3 sequences, with roughly 11% found just once. Sequences were derived from non-naive T cells sorted from PBMCs, sampled roughly 46 days after vaccination. The receptors come from a man aged 50 to 59 who received an inactivated influenza vaccine.

This clonotype was observed a few times. The chain recombines TRBV20-1 with TRBJ2-7, with TRBD2 identical over 12 bases. V was pared by 4 bases and J by 0 bases, with 4 bases of the junction left unmatched. The CDR3 length is 15 residues. In germline, CDR1 is DFQATT, CDR2 SNEGSKA (reference sequence). The CDR3: CSAIGLAGFSYEQYF. CDR3 nucleotide sequence: TGCAGTGCTATTGGACTAGCGGGATTCTCCTACGAGCAGTACTTC.

This sequence joins TRBV7-2 and TRBJ2-7; maybe TRBD2 (6 bases). CDR1 is SGHTA and CDR2 is FQGNSA in the germline V gene. CDR3 length equals 14 residues. The V end lost 8 bases, the J end lost 0 bases, and 14 bases lay between the germline ends. As DNA, the CDR3 is TGTGCCAGCGGGGCGGGGTTCAGCTCCTACGAGCAGTACTTC. This translates into CASGAGFSSYEQYF.

In this sample, this clonotype turned up a few times. The chain couples TRBV5-1 to TRBJ2-2, with D perhaps TRBD1 (6 bases). The CDR3 covers 15 residues. Per the germline V gene, CDR1 is SGHRS and CDR2 is YFSETQ. Trimming removed 2 bases at V and 3 bases at J, with 11 bases between. The chain's CDR3 is CASSFDRPYTGELFF. CDR3 nucleotide sequence: TGCGCCAGCAGCTTTGACAGGCCGTACACCGGGGAGCTGTTTTTT.

This clonotype was observed a few times. The gene calls are TRBV5-4 and TRBJ2-2; 10 nucleotides line up with TRBD2. Per the germline V gene, CDR1 is SGHNT and CDR2 is YYREEE (reference sequence). The length of the CDR3 is 17 residues. With 4 bases clipped from V and 0 bases from J, the junction kept 6 bases outside the gene matches. CDR3 in DNA: TGTGCCAGCAGCGCCTCACTAGCGGGAACGAACACCGGGGAGCTGTTTTTT. Translating it yields CASSASLAGTNTGELFF.

This clonotype was detected ten times or more. The J gene is TRBJ2-7, the V gene TRBV7-2; weak D call: TRBD2 (5 bases). Germline loops: CDR1 SGHTA, CDR2 FQGNSA. This CDR3 contains 13 residues. Trimming took off 1 base at V and 6 bases at J, with 10 bases between the two ends. DNA of the CDR3: TGTGCCAGCAGCTTAGTACTAGTCTCCGAGCAGTACTTC. Its translation is CASSLVLVSEQYF.

The gene calls are TRBV28 and TRBJ2-5, with D possibly being TRBD1 or TRBD2 (6 bases each). This CDR3 is 14 amino acids long. Germline V gene lookup returns CDR1 MDHEN and CDR2 SYDVKM. V shed 7 bases and J shed 3 bases, with 15 bases lying between them. CDR3 region: CASTGASGEETQYF. In DNA form, the CDR3 reads TGTGCCAGCACGGGGGCGTCGGGGGAAGAGACCCAGTACTTC.

This rearrangement joins TRBV20-1 to TRBJ2-5, with 7 bases fitting TRBD2. V gave up 6 bases and J gave up 3 bases; unmatched junction bases: 10. The germline V gene has CDR1 DFQATT and CDR2 SNEGSKA (reference sequence). This CDR3 comprises 14 residues. CDR3 residues: CSATRERGKETQYF. The CDR3 DNA sequence: TGCAGTGCCACACGAGAGCGGGGTAAAGAGACCCAGTACTTC.

This chain uses TRBV12-3 or TRBV12-4 with TRBJ1-3, with 9 bases matching TRBD1. The ends lost 3 bases at V and 1 base at J; junction bases unmatched: 16. This CDR3 spans 20 amino acids. The DNA of the CDR3 is TGTGCCAGCAGTTTTCCCTGGGAAAACAGGGGGCGAGATTCTGGAAACACCATATATTTT. Translation gives CASSFPWENRGRDSGNTIYF.

This clonotype was counted only a few times. This chain joins TRBV5-1 and TRBJ2-1; TRBD1 might be the D (6 bases). The CDR3 is made up of 14 amino acids. Per germline, CDR1 SGHRS and CDR2 YFSETQ. Trimming stripped 2 bases from V and 5 bases from J, with 11 bases between. CDR3 in amino acids: CASSFRTVNNEQFF. CDR3 sequence (DNA): TGCGCCAGCAGCTTTAGGACAGTGAACAATGAGCAGTTCTTC.

The sample holds many counts of this clonotype. The chain carries TRBV10-3 and TRBJ1-1, with D uncertain. This CDR3 is 16 amino acids long. Germline V CDR1 and CDR2: ENHRY, SYGVKD. The V end was cut by 6 bases, the J end by 4 bases, with 21 bases between. DNA for the CDR3: TGTGCCATCAGCCCTAGGGCCCGAAATAGTGGCACTGAAGCTTTCTTT. Amino acid sequence: CAISPRARNSGTEAFF.

In the case of this clonotype: A much larger clone lies a single base off, so this may be a read error. The chain combines TRBV12-3 or TRBV12-4 with TRBJ2-7; D gene uncertain. Trimming removed 6 bases at V and 2 bases at J, with 5 bases between. The CDR3 is made up of 11 amino acids. CDR3 in DNA: TGTGCCAGCAGCTTCACCTACGAGCAGTACTTC. Residues: CASSFTYEQYF.

The genes are TRBV27 and TRBJ2-7, with 7 bases fitting TRBD1. Germline V gives CDR1 MNHEY, CDR2 SMNVEV (reference sequence). V lost 5 bases and J lost 2; bases outside the gene matches: 9. This CDR3 comprises 15 residues. The CDR3 spells CASSPDRVIPYEQYF. Here the CDR3 DNA reads TGTGCCAGCAGTCCAGACAGGGTAATCCCCTACGAGCAGTACTTC.

The chain uses TRBV19 and TRBJ2-1, with 7 bases aligning to TRBD2. The V segment lost 5 bases and the J segment 5 bases; nucleotides outside the gene matches: 3. The CDR3 consists of 13 residues. Germline V gene data show CDR1 as LNHDA and CDR2 as SQIVND (reference sequence). The CDR3 DNA follows: TGTGCCAGTAGTCCCGGGACTAACAATGAGCAGTTCTTC. Translation: CASSPGTNNEQFF.

This chain joins TRBV5-1 and TRBJ2-1, with D possibly TRBD1 on 5 matching bases. Germline loops: CDR1 SGHRS, CDR2 YFSETQ. This CDR3 is 16 amino acids long. The V gene lost 6 bases and the J gene lost 1 base, with 17 bases spanning the gap. CDR3 protein: CASTQGFAGSYNEQFF. The CDR3 bases are TGCGCCAGCACCCAAGGGTTTGCAGGGTCCTACAATGAGCAGTTCTTC.

This clonotype turned up a few times. This sequence joins TRBV6-2 or TRBV6-3 and TRBJ2-7; TRBD1 might be the D (5 bases). Germline values: CDR1 MNHEY, CDR2 SVGEGT. CDR3 length: 15 amino acids. V gave up 4 bases and J gave up 0 bases, with 13 bases separating them. CDR3 loop: CASSSPTGTSYEQYF. In DNA, the CDR3 is TGTGCCAGCAGTTCCCCAACAGGTACCTCCTACGAGCAGTACTTC.

This clonotype was counted between two and nine times. This chain connects TRBV6-2 or TRBV6-3 to TRBJ2-2; 10 bases map to TRBD1. The CDR3 is 15 amino acids. CDR1 is MNHEY, CDR2 SVGEGT, per germline. V lost 2 bases and J lost 6; bases outside the gene matches: 3. CDR3 loop: CASSYRDRGAGELFF. The CDR3 region has the DNA TGTGCCAGCAGTTACCGGGACAGGGGCGCCGGGGAGCTGTTTTTT.

This clonotype was seen a few times. The J gene is TRBJ2-1, the V gene TRBV20-1; TRBD2 matches 10 bases. CDR1 is DFQATT and CDR2 is SNEGSKA in the germline V gene (reference sequence). The CDR3 has 12 amino acids. V was pared by 7 bases and J by 3 bases, with 0 bases of the junction left unmatched. Written as DNA, the CDR3 is TGCAGTGGGACTAGCGGCTACAATGAGCAGTTCTTC. This encodes CSGTSGYNEQFF.

In this sample, this clonotype turned up many times. J is TRBJ2-3 and V is TRBV5-1; D is unresolved. V lost 5 bases and J 11 bases, leaving 15 bases between the germline ends. Per the germline V gene, CDR1 is SGHRS and CDR2 is YFSETQ. This CDR3 has 12 amino acids. For the CDR3, the DNA is TGCGCCAGCAGGGATGGTGGGCAGAGGCAGTATTTT. Translating it yields CASRDGGQRQYF.

This chain joins TRBV28 and TRBJ1-1; D is perhaps TRBD1 (6 bases). Germline lookup yields CDR1 MDHEN and CDR2 SYDVKM. Trimming shortened V by 7 bases and J by 1 base, and 19 bases separated the two germline ends. The length of the CDR3 is 16 residues. CDR3 nucleotide sequence: TGTGCCAGCACCGGACCCACCGGGACAAGGAACACTGAAGCTTTCTTT. Translated: CASTGPTGTRNTEAFF. Supplemented by reference TRBV28 and TRBJ1-1, the full variable domain reads DVKVTQSSRYLVKRTGEKVFLECVQDMDHENMFWYRQDPGLGLRLIYFSYDVKMKEKGDIPEGYSVSREKKERFSLILESASTNQTSMYLCASTGPTGTRNTEAFFGQGTRLTVV.

This clonotype came up many times. CDR3 sequence: CASSQEAQGYSYEQYF. CDR3 coding DNA: TGCGCCAGCAGCCAAGAGGCGCAGGGGTACTCCTACGAGCAGTACTTC. This chain connects TRBV4-3 to TRBJ2-7, with a weak D call TRBD1 (6 bases). Looked up from germline, CDR1 is LGHNA and CDR2 is YSLEER. This CDR3 has 16 residues. V was pared by 0 bases and J by 0 bases, with 12 bases between.

The chain employs TRBV20-1 and TRBJ2-7; 12 bases fit TRBD1. V trimming: 2 bases; J trimming: 4 bases; junction bases outside the gene matches: 6. CDR3 length: 15 residues. CDR1 and CDR2 (germline): DFQATT, SNEGSKA (reference sequence). The chain's CDR3 is CSARWGQGASYEQYF. The CDR3 bases are TGCAGTGCTAGATGGGGACAGGGGGCTTCTTACGAGCAGTACTTC.

The chain couples TRBV4-2 to TRBJ2-5; TRBD1 matches 8 bases. CDR3 length: 16 amino acids. Germline V gives CDR1 LGHNA, CDR2 YNFKEQ. V lost 4 bases to trimming and J lost 5 bases; unmatched junction nucleotides: 12. The CDR3, as DNA: TGTGCCAGCAGCCCCTGGTCCGGCAGGGGGCTTGAGACCCAGTACTTC. It specifies CASSPWSGRGLETQYF.

This clonotype was detected many times. V usage is TRBV5-1 and J usage is TRBJ2-2; no definite D call. Germline V CDR1 and CDR2: SGHRS, YFSETQ. The CDR3 totals 13 residues. V was shortened by 0 bases and J by 5 bases, with 5 bases between the two germline ends. The CDR3 here is CASSLGWTGELFF. For the CDR3, the DNA is TGCGCCAGCAGCTTGGGGTGGACCGGGGAGCTGTTTTTT.

This clonotype was seen a handful of times. This chain uses TRBV5-6 with TRBJ1-2; D ambiguous. Deletions cut 4 bases from V and 3 bases from J, with 10 bases between. The V gene's germline CDR1 is SGHDT and CDR2 YYEEEE. The CDR3 covers 13 residues. CDR3 coding DNA: TGTGCCAGCAGCGGCAGGAGACACTATGGCTACACCTTC. Translation: CASSGRRHYGYTF.

The chain recombines TRBV4-2 with TRBJ2-1, with 9 bases fitting TRBD2. The CDR3 length is 17 residues. J gave up 5 bases and V 8 bases, and 16 bases lay outside the gene matches. In germline, CDR1 is LGHNA, CDR2 YNFKEQ. For the CDR3, the DNA is TGTGCCAGCGGCCCCGCGCTCCTCGCGGGAGGGGACAATGAGCAGTTCTTC. Translated, it gives CASGPALLAGGDNEQFF.

This clonotype was observed at least ten times. This chain uses TRBV20-1 with TRBJ2-7, with TRBD1 as a possible D gene (6 bases). Trimming shortened V by 1 base and J by 0 bases, and 10 bases separated the two germline ends. This CDR3 has 14 amino acids. Germline V gene sequence: CDR1 DFQATT, CDR2 SNEGSKA (reference sequence). DNA for the CDR3: TGCAGTGCTAGAGTCCCCAGGGGCTCCTACGAGCAGTACTTC. Amino acid sequence: CSARVPRGSYEQYF.

This clonotype ranks as medium-sized. The chain combines TRBV12-3 or TRBV12-4 with TRBJ1-2; 9 bases align to TRBD1. CDR3 length: 17 residues. With V trimmed by 3 bases and J by 0 bases, 8 bases remained unmatched. The CDR3 DNA sequence: TGTGCCAGCAGTTTCCATGGACAGGGGCACTCTAACTATGGCTACACCTTC. Translation gives CASSFHGQGHSNYGYTF.

The sample holds many counts of this clonotype. This sequence joins TRBV7-2 and TRBJ1-5; D call uncertain. V lost 4 bases, J lost 3 bases, and 7 bases lay in between. The CDR3 has 13 amino acids. Germline V lookup: CDR1 SGHTA, CDR2 FQGNSA. The CDR3 DNA sequence: TGTGCCAGCAGCTCCTCCTCCAATCAGCCCCAGCATTTT. Protein product: CASSSSSNQPQHF.

The chain links TRBV4-2 to TRBJ2-3, with D hard to call. Trimming removed 0 bases at V and 2 bases at J, with 6 bases between. The CDR3 covers 14 residues. Looked up from germline, CDR1 is LGHNA and CDR2 is YNFKEQ. In DNA form, the CDR3 reads TGTGCCAGCAGCCAAGAAGCTACCACAGATACGCAGTATTTT. This codes for CASSQEATTDTQYF.

This clonotype was observed many times. This sequence joins TRBV3-1 and TRBJ2-3; perhaps TRBD1 as D (6 bases). Trimming shortened V by 1 base and J by 5 bases, and 13 bases separated the two germline ends. This CDR3 contains 15 residues. Germline V gives CDR1 LGHDT, CDR2 YNNKEL (reference sequence). CDR3 residues: CASSQGTAWRDTQYF. CDR3 coding DNA: TGTGCCAGCAGCCAAGGGACAGCCTGGCGAGATACGCAGTATTTT.

This clonotype was counted only a few times. This chain joins TRBV7-2 and TRBJ2-7, with D unclear. Germline loops: CDR1 SGHTA, CDR2 FQGNSA. Trimming cost V 2 bases and J 0 bases, with 14 bases left between them. This CDR3 region has 16 residues. CDR3 region: CASSLNGPDLSYEQYF. The CDR3 DNA sequence: TGTGCCAGCAGCTTAAATGGACCTGACCTCTCCTACGAGCAGTACTTC.